This T cell receptor (beta chain) originates from a study of blood T cell repertoires in COVID-19. About the research overall: Acute and convalescent COVID-19 samples came from the United States, Italy and Spain. T cells, B-cell-depleted T cells, or PBMCs supplied cDNA or gDNA.

Germline assignment: CDR1 LGHDT and CDR2 YNNKEL (reference sequence). After removal of 7 bases from V and 10 bases from J, the junction contained 12 bases not matched to a gene. This CDR3 region has 16 residues. This clone appeared a few times. Per the authors' pipeline: Using reference gene primer amplification, nucleated cell counts were estimated. Profiled with immunoSEQ multiplex PCR; TCRdb holds only in-frame clones, not every one. V, J and clone size were drawn from that table, and D and trimming were deduced from the DNA. Counted here are about 90,000 clones, roughly 78% occurring once; the ten biggest clones make up over 9%.

The TCR originated in a woman between 65 and 79 years old with acute or convalescent COVID-19. V is TRBV3-1 (or the pseudogene TRBV3-2) and J is TRBJ2-1, with TRBD2 matching 14 bases. Input material: peripheral blood. CDR3 nucleotides: TGTGCCAGCACCAGAAGCGGGGGACTAGCGGGAGTAGAGCAGTTCTTC. Translating it yields CASTRSGGLAGVEQFF.